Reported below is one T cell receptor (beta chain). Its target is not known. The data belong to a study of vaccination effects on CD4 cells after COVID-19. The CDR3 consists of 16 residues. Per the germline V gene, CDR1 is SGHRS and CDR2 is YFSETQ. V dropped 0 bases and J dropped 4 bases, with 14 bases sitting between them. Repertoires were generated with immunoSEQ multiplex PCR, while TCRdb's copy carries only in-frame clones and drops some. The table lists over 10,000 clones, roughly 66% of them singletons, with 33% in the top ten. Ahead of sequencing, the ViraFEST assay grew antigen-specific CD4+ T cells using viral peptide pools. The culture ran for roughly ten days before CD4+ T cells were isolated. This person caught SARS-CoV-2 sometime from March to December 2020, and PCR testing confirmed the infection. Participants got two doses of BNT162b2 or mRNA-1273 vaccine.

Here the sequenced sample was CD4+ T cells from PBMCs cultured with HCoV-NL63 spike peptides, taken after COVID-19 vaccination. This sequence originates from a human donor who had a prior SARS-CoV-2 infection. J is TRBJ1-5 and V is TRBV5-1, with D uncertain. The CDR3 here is CASSLGSLGGNQPQHF. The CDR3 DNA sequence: TGCGCCAGCAGCTTGGGGAGCTTGGGAGGGAATCAGCCCCAGCATTTT.